These T cell receptor beta chains were read from a single sample in a study of patients and donors after allogeneic stem cell transplantation. Each CDR3 protein is one row after TCRdb ran MiXCR on the RT-PCR reads. The table shows approximately 170,000 distinct CDR3 sequences, with approximately 24% occurring only once. Sequencing was done on a sample of blood, either unsorted or a sorted T cell fraction (not recorded which). The source of these receptors is a human donor who was either an allogeneic HSCT recipient or a stem cell or donor lymphocyte infusion donor (not recorded which). It is not recorded whose cells these are; they may come from a transplant donor. CDR3s include the opening cysteine and the closing phenylalanine or tryptophan. Each record gives: clone size, D gene, V gene, J gene, CDR3 protein, CDR3 DNA. A D gene is named only where the DNA matches it firmly. Size is stated for part of the rows, as once, few or many counts, or as a class when the clone is expanded.

clone_size: -; d_call: -; v_call: TRBV3-1; j_call: TRBJ2-3; cdr3_aa: CASSQVISLDTQYF; cdr3_nt: TGTGCCAGCAGCCAAGTGATTAGTTTAGATACGCAGTATTTT
clone_size: many; d_call: TRBD2; v_call: TRBV5-4; j_call: TRBJ2-7; cdr3_aa: CASSDGTSGRSSYEQYF; cdr3_nt: TGTGCCAGCAGCGACGGGACTAGCGGGAGGAGCTCCTACGAGCAGTACTTC
clone_size: -; d_call: -; v_call: TRBV4-3; j_call: TRBJ1-6; cdr3_aa: CASSQESTGRSRSSPLHF; cdr3_nt: TGCGCCAGCAGCCAAGAGAGTACTGGCCGAAGTAGGAGTTCACCCCTCCACTTT
clone_size: few; d_call: TRBD1; v_call: TRBV14; j_call: TRBJ2-1; cdr3_aa: CASSYPGTVYNEQFF; cdr3_nt: TGTGCCAGCAGCTACCCCGGGACAGTTTACAATGAGCAGTTCTTC
clone_size: few; d_call: -; v_call: TRBV6-6; j_call: TRBJ1-5; cdr3_aa: CASSYETSRGNQPQHF; cdr3_nt: TGTGCCAGCAGTTACGAGACATCCCGTGGGAATCAGCCCCAGCATTTT
clone_size: few; d_call: -; v_call: TRBV20-1; j_call: TRBJ1-5; cdr3_aa: CSAIAGGNQPQHF; cdr3_nt: TGCAGTGCAATAGCTGGAGGGAATCAGCCCCAGCATTTT
clone_size: -; d_call: -; v_call: TRBV7-3; j_call: TRBJ2-2; cdr3_aa: CASSSGLNTGELFF; cdr3_nt: TGTGCCAGCAGCTCGGGCCTTAACACCGGGGAGCTGTTTTTT
clone_size: -; d_call: -; v_call: TRBV5-1; j_call: TRBJ1-1; cdr3_aa: CASSSQGQAFF; cdr3_nt: TGCGCCAGCAGCTCCCAAGGTCAAGCTTTCTTT
clone_size: -; d_call: TRBD2; v_call: TRBV12-3/TRBV12-4; j_call: TRBJ2-7; cdr3_aa: CASRLSRDYPYEQYF; cdr3_nt: TGTGCCAGCAGATTATCCAGGGACTACCCCTACGAGCAGTACTTC
clone_size: few; d_call: -; v_call: TRBV3-1; j_call: TRBJ2-2; cdr3_aa: CASSPTDTGELFF; cdr3_nt: TGTGCCAGCAGCCCTACAGACACCGGGGAGCTGTTTTTT
clone_size: -; d_call: -; v_call: TRBV12-3/TRBV12-4; j_call: TRBJ2-7; cdr3_aa: CASSFLGYEQYF; cdr3_nt: TGTGCCAGCAGTTTTCTGGGTTACGAGCAGTACTTC
clone_size: few; d_call: TRBD1; v_call: TRBV28; j_call: TRBJ2-1; cdr3_aa: CASFEQGGDEQFF; cdr3_nt: TGTGCCAGCTTTGAACAGGGGGGAGATGAGCAGTTCTTC
clone_size: few; d_call: TRBD1; v_call: TRBV5-1; j_call: TRBJ2-7; cdr3_aa: CASSFPPGQGPYEQYF; cdr3_nt: TGCGCCAGCAGCTTCCCTCCGGGACAGGGGCCCTACGAGCAGTACTTC
clone_size: -; d_call: -; v_call: TRBV4-2; j_call: TRBJ1-2; cdr3_aa: CASSQIRPGVAGYTF; cdr3_nt: TGTGCCAGCAGCCAAATAAGGCCAGGGGTAGCTGGCTACACCTTC